This passage covers 26 T cell receptor beta chains from one sample sequenced in a study of PD-1 blockade in classical Hodgkin lymphoma. The assay was immunoSEQ multiplex PCR, and TCRdb's table has in-frame clones only and misses some. The data hold 25,000 or so clones, with around 69% observed a single time. Brentuximab vedotin exposure varied among the patients, all of whom had relapsed after autologous stem cell transplantation. Sequencing used peripheral blood mononuclear cells (PBMCs), obtained before the second cycle of nivolumab. The receptors here all came from a human donor with classical Hodgkin lymphoma.

This clone is categorized as medium-sized (0.01 to 0.1%). V is TRBV7-9 and J is TRBJ1-1; D possibly corresponds to TRBD1 (5 bases). Germline V gene lookup returns CDR1 SEHNR and CDR2 FQNEAQ (reference sequence). The CDR3 consists of 13 residues. V was pared by 3 bases and J by 5 bases, with 10 bases between. Here the CDR3 reads CASSFEGRTEAFF. The CDR3 DNA reads TGTGCCAGCAGCTTTGAGGGGCGGACTGAAGCTTTCTTT.

This chain links TRBV7-2 with TRBJ1-1; D may be TRBD1 (5 bases). V lost 2 bases and J 5 bases, leaving 12 bases between the germline ends. The CDR3 totals 14 residues. Germline CDR1 and CDR2: SGHTA and FQGNSA. The CDR3 coding sequence is TGTGCCAGCAGCTTACTGGGAGGGGCGACTGAAGCTTTCTTT. Translation: CASSLLGGATEAFF.

The CDR3 DNA reads TGTGCCAGCAGTACCCCGGACGGAAAACTGTTTTTT. It specifies CASSTPDGKLFF. The V call is TRBV6-5, the J call TRBJ1-4; D is unresolved. CDR3 length: 12 residues. CDR1 is MNHEY, CDR2 SVGAGI, per germline. Deletions cut 5 bases from V and 10 bases from J, with 11 bases between.

The genes are TRBV5-5 and TRBJ2-1, with 8 bases that match TRBD1. This CDR3 is 16 amino acids long. The V segment lost 6 bases and the J segment 7 bases; nucleotides outside the gene matches: 15. The germline CDR1 and CDR2 sequences are SGHKS and YYEKEE (reference sequence). CDR3 region: CASILPTGGPRNEQFF. DNA for the CDR3: TGTGCCAGCATTCTCCCAACAGGGGGACCTCGGAATGAGCAGTTCTTC. The full variable domain, in which reference TRBV5-5 and TRBJ2-1 provide the parts outside the CDR3, is DAGVTQSPTHLIKTRGQQVTLRCSPISGHKSVSWYQQVLGQGPQFIFQYYEKEERGRGNFPDRFSARQFPNYSSELNVNALLLGDSALYLCASILPTGGPRNEQFFGPGTRLTVL.

The rearrangement joins TRBV7-7 to TRBJ2-5; 8 nucleotides agree with TRBD1. Trimming removed 5 bases from V and 5 bases from J; junction bases left unmatched: 4. Germline assignment: CDR1 SSHAT and CDR2 FNYEAQ (reference sequence). The CDR3 has 13 amino acids. CDR3 loop: CASSQGQGETQYF. Here the CDR3 DNA reads TGTGCCAGCAGCCAAGGACAGGGCGAGACCCAGTACTTC. Complete variable domain (other parts from reference TRBV7-7 and TRBJ2-5): GAGVSQSPRYKVTKRGQDVTLRCDPISSHATLYWYQQALGQGPEFLTYFNYEAQPDKSGLPSDRFSAERPEGSISTLTIQRTEQRDSAMYRCASSQGQGETQYFGPGTRLLVL.

This rearrangement joins TRBV9 to TRBJ2-2, with 7 nucleotides matching TRBD1. CDR3 length: 14 amino acids. Germline loops: CDR1 SGDLS, CDR2 YYNGEE. Trimming cost V 0 bases and J 8 bases; bases outside gene matches: 4. Here the CDR3 reads CASSVVGTAGELFF. CDR3 DNA: TGTGCCAGCAGCGTAGTTGGGACAGCAGGGGAGCTGTTTTTT.

This clone was counted between two and nine times. This rearrangement joins TRBV19 to TRBJ2-2; 7 bases match TRBD2. The V and J ends lost 0 bases and 6 bases, in that order; junction bases with no gene match: 1. Germline assignment: CDR1 LNHDA and CDR2 SQIVND (reference sequence). The CDR3 is 14 residues long. The CDR3 protein is CASSIEGGAGELFF. The CDR3 bases are TGTGCCAGTAGTATAGAGGGAGGGGCCGGGGAGCTGTTTTTT.

The genes are TRBV7-9 and TRBJ2-7; 7 positions agree with TRBD2. The CDR3 is 15 amino acids. Germline lookup yields CDR1 SEHNR and CDR2 FQNEAQ (reference sequence). V was pared by 6 bases and J by 4 bases, with 12 bases of the junction left unmatched. The CDR3 loop reads CASSNAAGIGYEQYF. Written as DNA, the CDR3 is TGTGCCAGCAGTAACGCAGCGGGAATCGGATACGAGCAGTACTTC.

The rearrangement joins TRBV30 to TRBJ1-1; 7 nucleotides agree with TRBD1. This CDR3 contains 13 residues. Germline V gives CDR1 GTSNPN, CDR2 SVGIG (reference sequence). V lost 5 bases to trimming and J lost 0 bases; unmatched junction nucleotides: 3. DNA of the CDR3: TGTGCCTGGCTGGGACAGATGAACACTGAAGCTTTCTTT. Translated: CAWLGQMNTEAFF.

This clone came up a few times. This chain joins TRBV6-5 and TRBJ1-2; a possible D gene is TRBD1 (5 bases). The CDR3 runs 14 residues. The V and J ends lost 5 bases and 8 bases respectively, with 18 bases between them. Germline V lookup: CDR1 MNHEY, CDR2 SVGAGI. The CDR3 sequence is CASSPQGGGMGYTF. In nucleotides, the CDR3 is TGTGCCAGCAGTCCGCAGGGAGGCGGAATGGGCTACACCTTC.

The chain joins TRBV6-5 to TRBJ1-6; D is uncertain. Trimming removed 2 bases at V and 12 bases at J, with 8 bases between. There are 12 residues in the CDR3. Germline CDR1 MNHEY, CDR2 SVGAGI. This chain's CDR3 is CASSYLAGPLHF. The CDR3 DNA reads TGTGCCAGCAGTTACCTCGCCGGACCCCTCCACTTT.

The rearrangement uses TRBV30 and TRBJ1-3; 7 bases align to TRBD1. With V trimmed by 1 base and J by 3 bases, 9 bases remained unmatched. Per the germline V gene, CDR1 is GTSNPN and CDR2 is SVGIG (reference sequence). The length of the CDR3 is 16 residues. The DNA for the CDR3 is TGTGCCTGGAGTGGAACCAGGGGGGCAGGTGGAAACACCATATATTTT. Encoded protein: CAWSGTRGAGGNTIYF.

This clone counts as medium-sized (0.01 to 0.1%). J is TRBJ2-1 and V is TRBV4-1, with TRBD2 identical over 8 bases. The CDR3 sequence is 16 residues long. Germline CDR1 is MGHRA and CDR2 is YSYEKL. V shed 0 bases and J 4 bases; nucleotides not matched to a gene: 5. As DNA, the CDR3 is TGCGCCAGCAGCCAAGACCCTAGCGGGCCTTACAATGAGCAGTTCTTC. This gives the protein CASSQDPSGPYNEQFF.

This rearrangement joins TRBV19 to TRBJ1-5; TRBD1 is a possible D gene (5 bases). Germline CDR1 reads LNHDA; CDR2 reads SQIVND (reference sequence). The CDR3 runs 16 residues. Trimming removed 5 bases at V and 0 bases at J, with 14 bases between. The CDR3 DNA sequence: TGTGCCAGTAGTTATCGGGACCTAGTTAGCAATCAGCCCCAGCATTTT. Its translation is CASSYRDLVSNQPQHF. Looking up the rest from reference TRBV19 and TRBJ1-5 gives the full variable domain: DGGITQSPKYLFRKEGQNVTLSCEQNLNHDAMYWYRQDPGQGLRLIYYSQIVNDFQKGDIAEGYSVSREKKESFPLTVTSAQKNPTAFYLCASSYRDLVSNQPQHFGDGTRLSIL.

The chain couples TRBV10-2 to TRBJ1-1; tentatively, D is TRBD1 (5 bases). CDR3 length: 16 amino acids. Germline V gene sequence: CDR1 WSHSY, CDR2 SAAADI. Deletions cut 6 bases from V and 5 bases from J, with 22 bases between. In nucleotides, the CDR3 is TGCGCCAGCAGCGAACTTCCGGGACGCGTTTATACTGAAGCTTTCTTT. It translates to CASSELPGRVYTEAFF.

The CDR3 region is CASRKQGLGETQYF. The CDR3 DNA follows: TGTGCCAGCAGAAAACAGGGCCTAGGGGAGACCCAGTACTTC. The chain employs TRBV27 and TRBJ2-5; maybe TRBD1 (6 bases). V lost 6 bases to trimming and J lost 5 bases, with 16 bases between them. The CDR3 has 14 amino acids. Germline CDR1 reads MNHEY; CDR2 reads SMNVEV (reference sequence).

The V call is TRBV28, the J call TRBJ1-1; 9 bases fit TRBD1. Losses at the gene ends were 2 bases for V and 0 bases for J; bases not matched to a gene: 1. This CDR3 region has 15 residues. The V gene's germline CDR1 is MDHEN and CDR2 SYDVKM. The CDR3 DNA reads as TGTGCCAGCAGTTTAAGGACAGGGGTGAACACTGAAGCTTTCTTT. Translating it yields CASSLRTGVNTEAFF.

This clone was found once. V gene TRBV6-1 combines with J gene TRBJ2-2; possibly TRBD2 for D (7 bases). CDR3 length: 16 residues. Germline V gene sequence: CDR1 MNHNS, CDR2 SASEGT. V was cut by 3 bases and J by 5 bases, with 16 bases left in between. In nucleotides, the CDR3 is TGTGCCAGCAGTGACCGGGGGGCCGCTGGAACCGGGGAGCTGTTTTTT. Amino acids: CASSDRGAAGTGELFF.

The CDR3 spells CASSLARASLSNQPQHF. As DNA, the CDR3 is TGTGCCAGCAGCTTGGCCAGGGCGTCCCTTAGCAATCAGCCCCAGCATTTT. The chain combines TRBV5-8 with TRBJ1-5; TRBD1 is a possible D gene (5 bases). The CDR3 length is 17 residues. V gave up 0 bases and J gave up 0 bases, with 13 bases separating them. Germline V CDR1 and CDR2: SGHTS, YDEGEE.

The chain combines TRBV13 with TRBJ2-2; 7 bases are a match to TRBD1. The V gene end was trimmed by 5 bases and the J gene end by 6 bases; junction bases not matched to a gene: 12. The CDR3 consists of 16 residues. Germline V lookup: CDR1 PRHDT, CDR2 FYEKMQ (reference sequence). The CDR3 sequence is CASSRIDRVKSGELFF. CDR3 in DNA: TGTGCCAGCAGCCGGATAGACAGGGTAAAGTCCGGGGAGCTGTTTTTT.

This clone ranks as medium-sized. The chain is built from TRBV6-6 and TRBJ1-5; D is unclear. CDR3 length: 13 residues. V lost 8 bases, J lost 5 bases, and 13 bases lay in between. Germline values: CDR1 MNHNY, CDR2 SVGAGI (reference sequence). The CDR3 region is CASDWGTYQPQHF. CDR3 sequence (DNA): TGTGCCAGCGACTGGGGAACTTATCAGCCCCAGCATTTT.

By its share, this clone is medium-sized. The V gene is TRBV7-2, the J gene TRBJ2-7, with D maybe TRBD1 (6 bases). CDR1 is SGHTA, CDR2 FQGNSA, per germline. With 1 base removed from V and 5 bases from J, the gap between germline ends came to 15 bases. The CDR3 loop spans 15 amino acids. The CDR3 here is CASSLGRGQIHEQYF. The CDR3 nucleotides read TGTGCCAGCAGCTTAGGCAGGGGCCAGATTCACGAGCAGTACTTC.

V is TRBV5-1 and J is TRBJ2-2, with no clear D. Germline CDR1 is SGHRS and CDR2 is YFSETQ. CDR3 length: 14 residues. Trimming cost V 4 bases and J 5 bases, with 12 bases left between them. CDR3 in amino acids: CASSQTEGTGELFF. CDR3 sequence (DNA): TGCGCCAGCAGCCAGACGGAAGGTACCGGGGAGCTGTTTTTT.

This rearrangement joins TRBV6-1 to TRBJ2-3, with D possibly called TRBD1 or TRBD2 (5 bases each). Germline V CDR1 and CDR2: MNHNS, SASEGT. The V and J ends lost 6 bases and 4 bases respectively, with 5 bases between them. This CDR3 contains 11 residues. CDR3 sequence (DNA): TGTGCCAGCAGGGGGGCAGATACGCAGTATTTT. This sequence encodes CASRGADTQYF.

The chain links TRBV28 to TRBJ1-2; TRBD1 aligns across 9 bases. CDR3 length equals 14 residues. Germline values: CDR1 MDHEN, CDR2 SYDVKM. The V gene end was trimmed by 8 bases and the J gene end by 6 bases; junction bases not matched to a gene: 10. The CDR3 is CASGIWTGANGYTF. In DNA, the CDR3 is TGTGCCAGCGGGATATGGACAGGGGCTAATGGCTACACCTTC.

The chain joins TRBV7-2 to TRBJ1-2; D remains ambiguous. Between the trimmed V and J ends, which lost 1 base and 0 bases, there was a span of 9 bases. CDR3 length equals 15 residues. The germline CDR1 and CDR2 sequences are SGHTA and FQGNSA. The CDR3 loop reads CASSLVPQANYGYTF. Here the CDR3 DNA reads TGTGCCAGCAGCTTAGTCCCCCAGGCTAACTATGGCTACACCTTC. Based on the CDR3 plus reference TRBV7-2 and TRBJ1-2, the full variable domain is GAGVSQSPSNKVTEKGKDVELRCDPISGHTALYWYRQSLGQGLEFLIYFQGNSAPDKSGLPSDRFSAERTGGSVSTLTIQRTQQEDSAVYLCASSLVPQANYGYTFGSGTRLTVV.